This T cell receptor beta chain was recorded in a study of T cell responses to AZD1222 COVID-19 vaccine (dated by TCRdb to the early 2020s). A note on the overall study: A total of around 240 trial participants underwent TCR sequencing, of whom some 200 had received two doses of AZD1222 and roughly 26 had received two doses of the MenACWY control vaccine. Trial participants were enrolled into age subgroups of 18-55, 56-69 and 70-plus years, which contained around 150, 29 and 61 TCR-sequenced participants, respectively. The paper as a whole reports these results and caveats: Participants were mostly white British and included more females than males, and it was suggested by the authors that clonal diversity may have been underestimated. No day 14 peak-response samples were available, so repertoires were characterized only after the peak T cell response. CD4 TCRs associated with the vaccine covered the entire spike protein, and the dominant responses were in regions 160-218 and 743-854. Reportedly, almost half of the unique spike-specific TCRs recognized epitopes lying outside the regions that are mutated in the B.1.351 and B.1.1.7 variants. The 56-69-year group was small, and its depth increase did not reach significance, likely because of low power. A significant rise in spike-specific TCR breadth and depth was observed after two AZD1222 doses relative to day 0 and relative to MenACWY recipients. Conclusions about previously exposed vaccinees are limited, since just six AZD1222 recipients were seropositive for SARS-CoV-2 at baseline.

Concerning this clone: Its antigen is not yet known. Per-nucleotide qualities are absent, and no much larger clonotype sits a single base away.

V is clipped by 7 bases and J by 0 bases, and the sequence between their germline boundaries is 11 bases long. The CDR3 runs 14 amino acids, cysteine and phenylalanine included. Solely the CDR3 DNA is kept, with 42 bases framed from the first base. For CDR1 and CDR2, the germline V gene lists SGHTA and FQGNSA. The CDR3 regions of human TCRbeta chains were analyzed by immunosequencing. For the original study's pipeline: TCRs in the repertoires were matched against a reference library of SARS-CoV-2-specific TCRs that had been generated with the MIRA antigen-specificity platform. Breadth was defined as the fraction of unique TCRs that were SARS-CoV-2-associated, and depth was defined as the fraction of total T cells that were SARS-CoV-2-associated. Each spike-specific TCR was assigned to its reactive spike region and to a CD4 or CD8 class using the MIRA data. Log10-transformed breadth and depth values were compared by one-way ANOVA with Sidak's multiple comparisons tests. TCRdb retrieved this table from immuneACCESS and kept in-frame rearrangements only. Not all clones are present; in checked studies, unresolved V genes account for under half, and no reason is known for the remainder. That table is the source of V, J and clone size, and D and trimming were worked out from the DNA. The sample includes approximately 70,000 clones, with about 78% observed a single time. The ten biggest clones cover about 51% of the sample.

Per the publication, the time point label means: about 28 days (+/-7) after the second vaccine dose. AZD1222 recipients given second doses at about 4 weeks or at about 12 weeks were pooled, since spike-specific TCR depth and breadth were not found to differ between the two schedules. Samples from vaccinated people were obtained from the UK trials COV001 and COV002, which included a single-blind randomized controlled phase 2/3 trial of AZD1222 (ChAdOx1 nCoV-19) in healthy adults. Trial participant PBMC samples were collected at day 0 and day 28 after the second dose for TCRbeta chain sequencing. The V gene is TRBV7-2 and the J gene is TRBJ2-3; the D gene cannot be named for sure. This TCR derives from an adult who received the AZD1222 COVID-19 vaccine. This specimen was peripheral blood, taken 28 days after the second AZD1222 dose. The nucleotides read TGTGCCAGCACTTGGGGTACTAGCACAGATACGCAGTATTTT. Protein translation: CASTWGTSTDTQYF.